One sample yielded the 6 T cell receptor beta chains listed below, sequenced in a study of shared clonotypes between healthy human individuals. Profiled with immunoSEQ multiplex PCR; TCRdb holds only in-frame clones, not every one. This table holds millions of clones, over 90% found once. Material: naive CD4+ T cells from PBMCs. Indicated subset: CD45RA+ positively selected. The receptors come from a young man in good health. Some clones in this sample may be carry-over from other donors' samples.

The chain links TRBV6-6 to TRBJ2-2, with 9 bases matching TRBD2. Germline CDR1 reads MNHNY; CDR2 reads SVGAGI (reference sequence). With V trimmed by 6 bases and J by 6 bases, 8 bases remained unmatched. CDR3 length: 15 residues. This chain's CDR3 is CASSGLRTSAGELFF. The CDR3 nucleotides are TGTGCCAGCAGCGGACTCCGGACTAGCGCCGGGGAGCTGTTTTTT.

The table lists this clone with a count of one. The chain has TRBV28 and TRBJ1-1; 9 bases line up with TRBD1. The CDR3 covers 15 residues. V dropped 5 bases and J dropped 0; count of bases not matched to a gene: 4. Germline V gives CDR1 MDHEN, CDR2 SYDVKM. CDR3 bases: TGTGCCAGCAGTACAGGGGGCCTTATGAACACTGAAGCTTTCTTT. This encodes CASSTGGLMNTEAFF.

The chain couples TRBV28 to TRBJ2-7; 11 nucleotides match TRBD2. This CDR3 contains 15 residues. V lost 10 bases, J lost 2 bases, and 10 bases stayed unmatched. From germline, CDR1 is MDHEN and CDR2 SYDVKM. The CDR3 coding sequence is TGTGCCACCGCGCAGACTAGCGGGGCCACCTACGAGCAGTACTTC. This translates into CATAQTSGATYEQYF.

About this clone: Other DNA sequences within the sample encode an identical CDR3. CDR3 in DNA: TGTGCCAGCAGTGAGTCCTATGGCTACACCTTC. Protein product: CASSESYGYTF. The chain couples TRBV25-1 to TRBJ1-2, with D hard to call. Per the germline V gene, CDR1 is MGHDK and CDR2 is SYGVNS. This CDR3 has 11 residues. The V gene lost 3 bases and the J gene lost 4 bases, with 3 bases spanning the gap.

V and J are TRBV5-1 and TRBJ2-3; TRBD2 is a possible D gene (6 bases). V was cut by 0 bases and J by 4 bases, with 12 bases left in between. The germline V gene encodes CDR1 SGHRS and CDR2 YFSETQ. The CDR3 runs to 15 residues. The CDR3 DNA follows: TGCGCCAGCAGCTTGGCGGCGGGAACCTCAGATACGCAGTATTTT. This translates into CASSLAAGTSDTQYF.

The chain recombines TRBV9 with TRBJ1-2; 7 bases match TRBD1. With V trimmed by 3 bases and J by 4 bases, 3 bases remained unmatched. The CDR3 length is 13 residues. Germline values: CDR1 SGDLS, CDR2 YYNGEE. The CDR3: CASSAGTAYGYTF. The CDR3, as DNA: TGTGCCAGCAGCGCGGGGACAGCCTATGGCTACACCTTC.